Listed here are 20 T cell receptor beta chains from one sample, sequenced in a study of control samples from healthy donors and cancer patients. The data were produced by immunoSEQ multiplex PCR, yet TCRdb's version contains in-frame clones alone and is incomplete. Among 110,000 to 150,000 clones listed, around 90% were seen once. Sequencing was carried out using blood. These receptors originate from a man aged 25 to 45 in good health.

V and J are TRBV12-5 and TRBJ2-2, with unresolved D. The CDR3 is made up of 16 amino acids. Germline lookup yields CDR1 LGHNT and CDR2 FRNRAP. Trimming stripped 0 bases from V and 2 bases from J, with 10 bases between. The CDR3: CASGLVLSTNTGELFF. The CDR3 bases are TGTGCTAGTGGTTTGGTACTTTCCACAAACACCGGGGAGCTGTTTTTT.

This CDR3 reads CASFAPGTSGRGGETQYF. In DNA form, the CDR3 reads TGTGCCAGCTTCGCGCCCGGGACTAGCGGGAGAGGTGGAGAGACCCAGTACTTC. The chain is built from TRBV28 and TRBJ2-5; 14 bases fit TRBD2. The germline gives CDR1 MDHEN, CDR2 SYDVKM. The J segment lost 4 bases and the V segment lost 8 bases, leaving 15 bases of the junction unmatched. The CDR3 sequence is 18 residues long.

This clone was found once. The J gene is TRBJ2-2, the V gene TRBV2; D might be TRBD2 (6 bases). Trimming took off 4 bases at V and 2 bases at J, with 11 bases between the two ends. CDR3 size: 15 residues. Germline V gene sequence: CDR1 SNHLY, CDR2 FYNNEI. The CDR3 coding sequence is TGTGCCAGCAGTGGAAGGACTATTAACACCGGGGAGCTGTTTTTT. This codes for CASSGRTINTGELFF.

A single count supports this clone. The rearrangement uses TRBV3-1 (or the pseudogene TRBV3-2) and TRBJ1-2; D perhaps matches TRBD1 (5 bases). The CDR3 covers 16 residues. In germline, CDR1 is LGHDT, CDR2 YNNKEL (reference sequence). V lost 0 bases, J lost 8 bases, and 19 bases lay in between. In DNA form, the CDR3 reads TGTGCCAGCAGCCAAGATATGAGGGGCGCAGTGACCGGCTACACCTTC. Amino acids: CASSQDMRGAVTGYTF.

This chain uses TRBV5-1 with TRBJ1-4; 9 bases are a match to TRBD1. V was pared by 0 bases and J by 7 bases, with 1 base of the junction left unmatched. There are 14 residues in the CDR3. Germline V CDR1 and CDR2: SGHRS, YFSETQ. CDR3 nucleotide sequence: TGCGCCAGCAGCTTGGTGGGACAGGGTGAAAAACTGTTTTTT. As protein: CASSLVGQGEKLFF.

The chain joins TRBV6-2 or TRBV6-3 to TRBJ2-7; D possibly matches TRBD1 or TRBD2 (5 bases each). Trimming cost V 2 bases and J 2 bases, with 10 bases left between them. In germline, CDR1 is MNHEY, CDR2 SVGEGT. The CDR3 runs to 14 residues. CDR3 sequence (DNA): TGTGCCAGCAGTTACCTGGGGACGACCTACGAGCAGTACTTC. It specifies CASSYLGTTYEQYF.

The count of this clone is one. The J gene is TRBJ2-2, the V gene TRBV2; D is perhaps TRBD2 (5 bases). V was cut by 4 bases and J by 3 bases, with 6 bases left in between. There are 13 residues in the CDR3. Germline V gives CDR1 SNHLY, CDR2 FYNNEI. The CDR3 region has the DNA TGTGCCAGCAGTGGGGAGCACACCGGGGAGCTGTTTTTT. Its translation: CASSGEHTGELFF. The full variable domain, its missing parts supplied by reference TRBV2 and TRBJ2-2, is EPEVTQTPSHQVTQMGQEVILRCVPISNHLYFYWYRQILGQKVEFLVSFYNNEISEKSEIFDDQFSVERPDGSNFTLKIRSTKLEDSAMYFCASSGEHTGELFFGEGSRLTVL.

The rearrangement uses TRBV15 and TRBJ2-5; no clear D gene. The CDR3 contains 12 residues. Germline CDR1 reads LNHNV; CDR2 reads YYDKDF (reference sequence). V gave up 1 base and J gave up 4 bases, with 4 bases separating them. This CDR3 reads CATSRGTETQYF. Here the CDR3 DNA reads TGTGCCACCAGCAGAGGGACAGAGACCCAGTACTTC.

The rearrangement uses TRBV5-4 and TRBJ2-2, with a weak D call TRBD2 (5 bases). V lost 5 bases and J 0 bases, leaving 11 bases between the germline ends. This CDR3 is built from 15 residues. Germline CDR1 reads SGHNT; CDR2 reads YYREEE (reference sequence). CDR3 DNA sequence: TGTGCCAGCAGTCGGGTCGGGACGAACACCGGGGAGCTGTTTTTT. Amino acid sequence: CASSRVGTNTGELFF. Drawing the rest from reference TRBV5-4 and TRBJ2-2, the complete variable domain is ETGVTQSPTHLIKTRGQQVTLRCSSQSGHNTVSWYQQALGQGPQFIFQYYREEENGRGNFPPRFSGLQFPNYSSELNVNALELDDSALYLCASSRVGTNTGELFFGEGSRLTVL.

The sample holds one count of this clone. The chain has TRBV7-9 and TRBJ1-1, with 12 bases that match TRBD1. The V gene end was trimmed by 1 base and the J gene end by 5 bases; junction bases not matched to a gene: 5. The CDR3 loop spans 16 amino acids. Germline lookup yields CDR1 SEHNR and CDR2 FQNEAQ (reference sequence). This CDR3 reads CASSLEGQGAETEAFF. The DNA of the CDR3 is TGTGCCAGCAGCTTAGAGGGACAGGGGGCCGAAACTGAAGCTTTCTTT.

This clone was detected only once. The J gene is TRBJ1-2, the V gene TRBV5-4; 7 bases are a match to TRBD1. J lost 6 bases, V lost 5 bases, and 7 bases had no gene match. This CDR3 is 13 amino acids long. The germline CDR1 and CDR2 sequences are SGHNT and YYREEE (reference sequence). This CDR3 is CASRHPGQDGYTF. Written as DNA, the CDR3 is TGTGCCAGCAGACACCCCGGACAGGATGGCTACACCTTC.

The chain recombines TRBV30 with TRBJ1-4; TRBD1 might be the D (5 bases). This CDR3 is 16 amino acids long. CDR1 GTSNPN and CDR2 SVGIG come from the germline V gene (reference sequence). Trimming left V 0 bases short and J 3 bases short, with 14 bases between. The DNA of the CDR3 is TGTGCCTGGAGTGTACCTCTAGGGGCGGCTAATGAAAAACTGTTTTTT. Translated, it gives CAWSVPLGAANEKLFF.

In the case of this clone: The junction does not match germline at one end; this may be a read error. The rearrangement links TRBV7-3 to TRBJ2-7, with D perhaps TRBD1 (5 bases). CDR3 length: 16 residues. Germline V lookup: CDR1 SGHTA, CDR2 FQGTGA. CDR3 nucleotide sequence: TGTGCCAGCAGCTTCCTCGGAGAGACAGATTCCTACGAGCAGTGCTTC. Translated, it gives CASSFLGETDSYEQCF.

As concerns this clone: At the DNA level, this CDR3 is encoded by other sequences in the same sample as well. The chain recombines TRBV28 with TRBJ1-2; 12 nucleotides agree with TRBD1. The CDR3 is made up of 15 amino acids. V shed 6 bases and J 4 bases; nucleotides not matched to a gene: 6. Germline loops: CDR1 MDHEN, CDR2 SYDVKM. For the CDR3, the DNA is TGTGCCAGCAGCCCGGGACAGGGGGCGGTCTATGGCTACACCTTC. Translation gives CASSPGQGAVYGYTF.

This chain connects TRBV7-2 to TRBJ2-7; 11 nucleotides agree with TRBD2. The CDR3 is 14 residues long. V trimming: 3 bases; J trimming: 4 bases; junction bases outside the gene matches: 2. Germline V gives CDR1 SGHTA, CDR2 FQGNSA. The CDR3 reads CASSFSGRDYEQYF. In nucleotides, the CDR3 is TGTGCCAGCAGCTTTAGCGGGAGGGATTACGAGCAGTACTTC.

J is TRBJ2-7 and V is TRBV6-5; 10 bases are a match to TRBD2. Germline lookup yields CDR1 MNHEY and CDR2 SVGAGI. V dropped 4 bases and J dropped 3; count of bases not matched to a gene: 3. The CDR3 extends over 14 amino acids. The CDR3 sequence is CASSSGLAFYEQYF. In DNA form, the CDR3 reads TGTGCCAGCAGTTCGGGACTAGCGTTCTACGAGCAGTACTTC.

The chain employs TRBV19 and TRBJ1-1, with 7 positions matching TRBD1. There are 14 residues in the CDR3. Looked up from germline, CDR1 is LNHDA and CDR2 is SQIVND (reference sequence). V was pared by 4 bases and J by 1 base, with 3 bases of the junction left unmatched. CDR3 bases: TGTGCCAGTAGTACAGGGGGAGGGAACACTGAAGCTTTCTTT. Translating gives CASSTGGGNTEAFF.

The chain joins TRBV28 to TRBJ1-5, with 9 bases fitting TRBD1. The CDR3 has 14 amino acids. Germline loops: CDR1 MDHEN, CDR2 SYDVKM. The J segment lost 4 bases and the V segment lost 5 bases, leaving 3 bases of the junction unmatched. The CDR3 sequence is CASSIGTGNQPQHF. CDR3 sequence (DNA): TGTGCCAGCAGTATAGGGACAGGGAATCAGCCCCAGCATTTT.

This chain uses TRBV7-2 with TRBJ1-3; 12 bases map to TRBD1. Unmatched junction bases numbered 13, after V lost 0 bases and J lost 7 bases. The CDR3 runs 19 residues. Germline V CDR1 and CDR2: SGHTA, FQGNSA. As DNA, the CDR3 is TGTGCCAGCAGCTTAGCGGGGTGGGACAGGGGGCCCAAGTCGAACACCATATATTTT. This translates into CASSLAGWDRGPKSNTIYF. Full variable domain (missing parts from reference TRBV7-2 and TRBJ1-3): GAGVSQSPSNKVTEKGKDVELRCDPISGHTALYWYRQSLGQGLEFLIYFQGNSAPDKSGLPSDRFSAERTGGSVSTLTIQRTQQEDSAVYLCASSLAGWDRGPKSNTIYFGEGSWLTVV.

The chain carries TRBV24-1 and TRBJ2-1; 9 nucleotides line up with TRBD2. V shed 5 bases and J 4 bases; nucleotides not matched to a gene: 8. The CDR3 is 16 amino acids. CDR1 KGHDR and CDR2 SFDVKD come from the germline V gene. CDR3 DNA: TGTGCCACCAGTGGCCTGACTAGCGGTAAATACAATGAGCAGTTCTTC. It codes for CATSGLTSGKYNEQFF.